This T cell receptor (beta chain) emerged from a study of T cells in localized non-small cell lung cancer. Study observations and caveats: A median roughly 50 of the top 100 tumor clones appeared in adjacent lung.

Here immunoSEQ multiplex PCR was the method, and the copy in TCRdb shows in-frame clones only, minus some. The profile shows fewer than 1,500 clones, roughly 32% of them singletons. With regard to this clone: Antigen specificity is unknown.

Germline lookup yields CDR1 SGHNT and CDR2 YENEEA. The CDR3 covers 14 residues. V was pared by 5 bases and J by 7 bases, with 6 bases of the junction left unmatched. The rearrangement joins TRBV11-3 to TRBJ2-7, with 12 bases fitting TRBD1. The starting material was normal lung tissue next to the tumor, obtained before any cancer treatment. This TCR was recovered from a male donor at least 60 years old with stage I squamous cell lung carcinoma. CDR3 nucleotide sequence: TGTGCCAGCAGCGCGGGACAGGGGGCGGAAGAGCAGTACTTC. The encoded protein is CASSAGQGAEEQYF.